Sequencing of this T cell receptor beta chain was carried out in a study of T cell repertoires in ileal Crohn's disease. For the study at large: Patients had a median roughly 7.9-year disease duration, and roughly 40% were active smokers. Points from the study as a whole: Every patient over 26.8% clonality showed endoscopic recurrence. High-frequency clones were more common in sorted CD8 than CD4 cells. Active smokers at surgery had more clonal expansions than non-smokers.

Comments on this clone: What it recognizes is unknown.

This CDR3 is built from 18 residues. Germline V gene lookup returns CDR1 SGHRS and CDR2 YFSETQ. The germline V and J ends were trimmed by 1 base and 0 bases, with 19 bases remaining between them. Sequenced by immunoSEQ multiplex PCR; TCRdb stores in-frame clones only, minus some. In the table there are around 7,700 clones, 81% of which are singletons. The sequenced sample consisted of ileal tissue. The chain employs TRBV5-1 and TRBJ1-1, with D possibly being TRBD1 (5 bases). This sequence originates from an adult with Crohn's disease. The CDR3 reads CASSLPIGVGGVNTEAFF. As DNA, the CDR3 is TGCGCCAGCAGCTTGCCTATCGGCGTCGGGGGTGTGAACACTGAAGCTTTCTTT. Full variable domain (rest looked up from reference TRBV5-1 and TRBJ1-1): KAGVTQTPRYLIKTRGQQVTLSCSPISGHRSVSWYQQTPGQGLQFLFEYFSETQRNKGNFPGRFSGRQFSNSRSEMNVSTLELGDSALYLCASSLPIGVGGVNTEAFFGQGTRLTVV.